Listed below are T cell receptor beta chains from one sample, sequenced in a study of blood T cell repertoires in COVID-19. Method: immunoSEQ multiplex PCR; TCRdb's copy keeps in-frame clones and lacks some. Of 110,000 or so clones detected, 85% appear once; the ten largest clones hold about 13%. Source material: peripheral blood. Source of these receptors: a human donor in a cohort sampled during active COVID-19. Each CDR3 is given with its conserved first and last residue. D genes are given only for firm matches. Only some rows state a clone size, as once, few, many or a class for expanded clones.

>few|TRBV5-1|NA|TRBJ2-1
TGCGCCAGCAGCTCGGACGGGGGTGCTGGCAATGAGCAGTTCTTC
CASSSDGGAGNEQFF
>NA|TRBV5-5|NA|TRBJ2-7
TGTGCCAGCAGCGGACAGACCTACGAGCAGTACTTC
CASSGQTYEQYF
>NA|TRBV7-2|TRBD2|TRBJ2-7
TGTGCCAGCAGCTCCACCCCGGGGGGGTATCAGGACGAGCAGTACTTC
CASSSTPGGYQDEQYF
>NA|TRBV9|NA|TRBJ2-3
TGTGCCAGCAGCGTGGCGGGGGCTCCTAGCACAGATACGCAGTATTTT
CASSVAGAPSTDTQYF
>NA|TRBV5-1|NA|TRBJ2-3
TGCGCCAGCAGCCTGGGGCCTAGCACAGATACGCAGTATTTT
CASSLGPSTDTQYF
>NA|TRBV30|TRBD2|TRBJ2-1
TGTGCCTGGAGGGGATACCCACTAGCGGGGATCCACAATGAGCAGTTCTTC
CAWRGYPLAGIHNEQFF
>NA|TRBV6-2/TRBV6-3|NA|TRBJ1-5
TGTGCCAGCAGTTCCGGGGGACTCGGCAATCAGCCCCAGCATTTT
CASSSGGLGNQPQHF
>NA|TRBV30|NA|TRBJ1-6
TGTGCCTGGGGGTCCCAGATTGCACCCCTCCACTTT
CAWGSQIAPLHF
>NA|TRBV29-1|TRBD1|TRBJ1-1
TGCAGCGTTGTGGTGACAGGGGGCACTGAAGCTTTCTTT
CSVVVTGGTEAFF
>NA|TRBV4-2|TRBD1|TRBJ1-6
TGTGCCAGCAGCCAATTAGGGACAGCTCAATCACCCCTCCACTTT
CASSQLGTAQSPLHF
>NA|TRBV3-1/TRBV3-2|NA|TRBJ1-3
TGTGCCAGCAGCCAAGTAGGTGAGGGAGACACCATATATTTT
CASSQVGEGDTIYF
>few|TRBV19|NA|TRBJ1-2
TGTGCCAGTAAGGGGACAAATGGCTACACCTTC
CASKGTNGYTF
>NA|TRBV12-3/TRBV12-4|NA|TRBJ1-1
TGTGCCAGCAGATGGGGGGGTGGGACTGAAGCTTTCTTT
CASRWGGGTEAFF
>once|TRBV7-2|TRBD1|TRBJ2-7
TGTGCCAGCAGCGGCTGGACAGGGGGCGAGCAGTACTTC
CASSGWTGGEQYF
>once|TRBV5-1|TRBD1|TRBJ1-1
TGCGCCAGCAGCTTGGTGACAGGGGCCGTGAACACTGAAGCTTTCTTT
CASSLVTGAVNTEAFF
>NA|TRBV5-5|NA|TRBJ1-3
TGTGCCAGCAGCCCTTCGACACCTGGAAACACCATATATTTT
CASSPSTPGNTIYF
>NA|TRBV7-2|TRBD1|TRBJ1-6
TGTGCCAGCAGCGGACAGGGTGGGGGTAATTCACCCCTCCACTTT
CASSGQGGGNSPLHF
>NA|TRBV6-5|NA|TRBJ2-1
TGTGCCAGCAGTACTGGGGGGGACATAGCCATACAGTTCTTC
CASSTGGDIAIQFF
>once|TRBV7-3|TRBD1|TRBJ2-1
TGTGCCAGCAGCTTGGGACAGGGTATAAGGGGGAATGAGCAGTTCTTC
CASSLGQGIRGNEQFF
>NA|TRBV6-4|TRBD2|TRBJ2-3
TGTGCCAGCAGTCCGGGGGGGGCGAGTACGCAGTATTTT
CASSPGGASTQYF
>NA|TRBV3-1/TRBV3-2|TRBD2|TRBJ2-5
TGTGCCAGCAGCCAAGTTGCGGGGGGGACACAAGAGACCCAGTACTTC
CASSQVAGGTQETQYF
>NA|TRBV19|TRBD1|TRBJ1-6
TGTGCCAGTAGTGCCGGGACAGCGAATTCACCCCTCCACTTT
CASSAGTANSPLHF
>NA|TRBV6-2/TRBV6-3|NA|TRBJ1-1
TGTGCCAGCAGTTATCTCCAGGATAACACTGAAGCTTTCTTT
CASSYLQDNTEAFF
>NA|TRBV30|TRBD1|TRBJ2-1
TGTGCCTGGAGTCCGGGACAGAACTACAATGAGCAGTTCTTC
CAWSPGQNYNEQFF
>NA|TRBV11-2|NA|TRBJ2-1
TGTGCCAGCAGCCTAAACGCGATCAATGAGCAGTTCTTC
CASSLNAINEQFF
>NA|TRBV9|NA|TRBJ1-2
TGTGCCAGCAGCGTAGCCAAGGGGGATGGCTACACCTTC
CASSVAKGDGYTF
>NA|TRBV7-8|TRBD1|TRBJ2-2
TGTGCCAGCAGCTCTCAGACAGGGGGCCCCGGGGAGCTGTTTTTT
CASSSQTGGPGELFF
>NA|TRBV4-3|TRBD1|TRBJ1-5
TGCGCCAGCAGCCAAGCAGGGGGTCAGCCCCAGCATTTT
CASSQAGGQPQHF
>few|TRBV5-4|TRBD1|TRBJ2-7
TGTGCCAGCAGCCAAAAATCGACAGGGGGGAACTACGAGCAGTACTTC
CASSQKSTGGNYEQYF
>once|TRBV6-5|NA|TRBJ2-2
TGTGCCAGCAGCCTCGCCGGCGGGGAGCTGTTTTTT
CASSLAGGELFF
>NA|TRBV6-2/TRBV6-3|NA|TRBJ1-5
TGTGCCAGCAGTTACTCCTTAGAGGGCAATCAGCCCCAGCATTTT
CASSYSLEGNQPQHF
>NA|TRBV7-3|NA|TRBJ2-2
TGTGCCAGCAGCTTACGGTTGGGGGCAGGGGAGCTGTTTTTT
CASSLRLGAGELFF
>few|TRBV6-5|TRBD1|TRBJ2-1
TGTGCCAGCAGTTACTCCGGACAGGTGATCGCTGAGCAGTTCTTC
CASSYSGQVIAEQFF
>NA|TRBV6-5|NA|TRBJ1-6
TGTGCCAGTAAGACAGAATCACCCCTCCACTTT
CASKTESPLHF
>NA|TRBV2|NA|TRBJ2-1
TGTGCCAGCAGGGGGGGGACAGGTGACAATGAGCAGTTCTTC
CASRGGTGDNEQFF
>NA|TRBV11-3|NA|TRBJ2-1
TGTGCCAGCAGCCACAGGGTAGCGAATGAGCAGTTCTTC
CASSHRVANEQFF
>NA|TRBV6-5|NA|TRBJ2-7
TGTGCCAGCAGTTACAAACCTCAGGGTTCGGCCTACGAGCAGTACTTC
CASSYKPQGSAYEQYF
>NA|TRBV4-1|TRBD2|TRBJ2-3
TGCGCCAGCAGCCCCCCCGGGGGGGGAACAGATACGCAGTATTTT
CASSPPGGGTDTQYF
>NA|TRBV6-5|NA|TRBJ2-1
TGTGCCAGCAGTCCCGGGACTCGCAATGAGCAGTTCTTC
CASSPGTRNEQFF
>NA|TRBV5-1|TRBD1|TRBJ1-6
TGCGCCAGCAGCTTCCTGGACAGGGGAAATGCACCCCTCCACTTT
CASSFLDRGNAPLHF
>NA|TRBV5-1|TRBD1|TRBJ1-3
TGCGCCAGCAGCCCGGACAGGGCTGGAAACACCATATATTTT
CASSPDRAGNTIYF
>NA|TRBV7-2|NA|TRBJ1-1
TGTGCCAGCAGCCCCTGGGGCTCCGTCATGAACACTGAAGCTTTCTTT
CASSPWGSVMNTEAFF
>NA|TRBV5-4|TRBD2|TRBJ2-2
TGTGCCAGCAGCCCCGGGACTAGCAGAAACACCGGGGAGCTGTTTTTT
CASSPGTSRNTGELFF
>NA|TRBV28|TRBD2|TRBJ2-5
TGTGCCAGCAGGGGAGGGGCGTCCCAAGAGACCCAGTACTTC
CASRGGASQETQYF